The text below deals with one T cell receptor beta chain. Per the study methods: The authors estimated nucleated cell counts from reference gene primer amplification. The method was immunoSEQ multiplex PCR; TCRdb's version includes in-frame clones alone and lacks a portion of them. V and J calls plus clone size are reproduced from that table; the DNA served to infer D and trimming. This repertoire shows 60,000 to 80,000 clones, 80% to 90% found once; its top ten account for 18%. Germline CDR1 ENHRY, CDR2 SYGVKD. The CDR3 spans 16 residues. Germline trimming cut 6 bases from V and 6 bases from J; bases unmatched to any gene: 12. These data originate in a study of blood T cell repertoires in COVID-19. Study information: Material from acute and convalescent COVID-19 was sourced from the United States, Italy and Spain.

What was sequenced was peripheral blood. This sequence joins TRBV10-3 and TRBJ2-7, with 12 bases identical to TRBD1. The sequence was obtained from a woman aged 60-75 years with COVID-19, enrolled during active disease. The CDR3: CAISPRGGQGASEQYF. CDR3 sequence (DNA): TGTGCCATCAGCCCCCGCGGGGGACAGGGGGCGTCCGAGCAGTACTTC.